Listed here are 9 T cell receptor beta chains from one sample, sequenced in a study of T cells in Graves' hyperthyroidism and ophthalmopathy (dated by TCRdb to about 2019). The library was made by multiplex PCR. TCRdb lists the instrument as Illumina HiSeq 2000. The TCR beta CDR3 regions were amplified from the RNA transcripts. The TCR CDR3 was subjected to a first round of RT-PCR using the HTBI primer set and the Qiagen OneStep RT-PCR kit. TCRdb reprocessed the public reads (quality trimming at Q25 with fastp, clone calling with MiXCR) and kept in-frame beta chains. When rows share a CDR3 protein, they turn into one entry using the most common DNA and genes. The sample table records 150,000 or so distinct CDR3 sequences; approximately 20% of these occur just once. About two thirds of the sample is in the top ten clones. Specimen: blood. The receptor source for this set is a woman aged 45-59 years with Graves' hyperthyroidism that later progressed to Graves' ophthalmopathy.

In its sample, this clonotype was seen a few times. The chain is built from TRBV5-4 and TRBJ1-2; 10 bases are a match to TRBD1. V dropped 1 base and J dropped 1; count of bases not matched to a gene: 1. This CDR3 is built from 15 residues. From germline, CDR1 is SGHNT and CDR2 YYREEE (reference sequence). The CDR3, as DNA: TGTGCCAGCAGCTTGCGGGACAGGGGTAACTATGGCTACACCTTC. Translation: CASSLRDRGNYGYTF. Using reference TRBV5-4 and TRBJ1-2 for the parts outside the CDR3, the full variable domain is ETGVTQSPTHLIKTRGQQVTLRCSSQSGHNTVSWYQQALGQGPQFIFQYYREEENGRGNFPPRFSGLQFPNYSSELNVNALELDDSALYLCASSLRDRGNYGYTFGSGTRLTVV.

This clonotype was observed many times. CDR3 nucleotides: TGTGCCAGCTCACCGCCGAACGGGGATGAGCAGTTCTTC. Amino acids: CASSPPNGDEQFF. V and J are TRBV18 and TRBJ2-1, with D tentatively TRBD2 (5 bases). The CDR3 runs to 13 residues. Trimming left V 3 bases short and J 8 bases short, with 11 bases between. Germline V gene sequence: CDR1 KGHSH, CDR2 LQKENI.

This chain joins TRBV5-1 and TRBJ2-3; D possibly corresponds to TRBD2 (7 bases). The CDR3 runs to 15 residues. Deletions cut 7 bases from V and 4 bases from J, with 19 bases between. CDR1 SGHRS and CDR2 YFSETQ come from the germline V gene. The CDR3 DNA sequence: TGCGCCAGCTTGGGGGGGGCCTTAGGGGCAGATACGCAGTATTTT. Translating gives CASLGGALGADTQYF.

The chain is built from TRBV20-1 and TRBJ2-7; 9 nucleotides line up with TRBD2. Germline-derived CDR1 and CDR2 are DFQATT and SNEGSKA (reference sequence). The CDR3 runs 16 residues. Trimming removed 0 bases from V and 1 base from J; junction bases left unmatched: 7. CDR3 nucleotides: TGCAGTGCTAGAGATTGGACTAGCGTAGTATCCTACGAGCAGTACTTC. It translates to CSARDWTSVVSYEQYF.

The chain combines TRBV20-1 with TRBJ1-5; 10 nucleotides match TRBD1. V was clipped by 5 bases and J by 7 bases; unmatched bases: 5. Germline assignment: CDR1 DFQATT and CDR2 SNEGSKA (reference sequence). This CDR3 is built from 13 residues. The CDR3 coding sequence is TGCAGTGCTTCGGGACAGGGGCGCCAGCCCCAGCATTTT. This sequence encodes CSASGQGRQPQHF.

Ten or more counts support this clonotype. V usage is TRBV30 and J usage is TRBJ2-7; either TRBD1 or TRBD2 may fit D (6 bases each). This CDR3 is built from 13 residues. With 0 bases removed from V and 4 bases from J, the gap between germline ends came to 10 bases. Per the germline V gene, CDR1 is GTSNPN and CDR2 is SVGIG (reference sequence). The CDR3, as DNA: TGTGCCTGGAGTGTTCAGGGGAGGTACGAGCAGTACTTC. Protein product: CAWSVQGRYEQYF. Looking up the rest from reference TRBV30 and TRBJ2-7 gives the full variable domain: SQTIHQWPATLVQPVGSPLSLECTVEGTSNPNLYWYRQAAGRGLQLLFYSVGIGQISSEVPQNLSASRPQDRQFILSSKKLLLSDSGFYLCAWSVQGRYEQYFGPGTRLTVT.

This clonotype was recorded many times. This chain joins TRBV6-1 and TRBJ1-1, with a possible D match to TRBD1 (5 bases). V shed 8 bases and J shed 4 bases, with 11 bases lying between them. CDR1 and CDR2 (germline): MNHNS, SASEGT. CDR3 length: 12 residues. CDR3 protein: CASRGGGTEAFF. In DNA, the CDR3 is TGTGCCAGCCGGGGGGGGGGCACTGAAGCTTTCTTT.

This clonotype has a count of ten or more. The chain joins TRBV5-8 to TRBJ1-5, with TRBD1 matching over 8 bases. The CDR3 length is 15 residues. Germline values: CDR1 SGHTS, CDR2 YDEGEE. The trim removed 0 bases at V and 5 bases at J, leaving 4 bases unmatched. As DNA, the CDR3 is TGTGCCAGCAGCTTGGACCCAGGGGGCCATCAGCCCCAGCATTTT. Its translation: CASSLDPGGHQPQHF.

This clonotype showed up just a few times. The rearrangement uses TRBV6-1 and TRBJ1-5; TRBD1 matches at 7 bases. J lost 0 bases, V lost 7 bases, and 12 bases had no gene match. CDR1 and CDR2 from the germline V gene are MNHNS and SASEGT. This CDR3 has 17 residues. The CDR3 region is CASTLDRAGVSNQPQHF. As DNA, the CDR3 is TGTGCCAGCACTCTCGACAGGGCGGGGGTTAGCAATCAGCCCCAGCATTTT.